Presented here are 25 T cell receptor beta chains from one specimen sequenced in a study of Ad26.COV2.S vaccination and SARS-CoV-2 variants. Sample treatment: roughly 20 received Ad26.COV2.S at low or high dose, single or two shots; 5 received placebo; per-sample allocation not given. Samples came from day 63 after the first vaccine or placebo injection. Only in-frame clones appear in the TCRdb table, and some are missing; sequencing was by immunoSEQ multiplex PCR. The sample carries about 480,000 clones, roughly nine tenths recorded once. The source was peripheral blood, collected in a trial of Ad26.COV2.S vaccine versus placebo. The receptors shown here come from a person between 18 and 60 years old who received the Ad26.COV2.S COVID-19 vaccine or a placebo.

The chain joins TRBV28 to TRBJ2-5; 7 nucleotides line up with TRBD2. Germline CDR1 reads MDHEN; CDR2 reads SYDVKM. The V and J ends lost 7 bases and 1 base, in that order; junction bases with no gene match: 12. The CDR3 length is 16 residues. CDR3 in amino acids: CASTAWGPGGQETQYF. CDR3 DNA: TGTGCCAGCACCGCGTGGGGCCCGGGAGGCCAAGAGACCCAGTACTTC. Full variable domain (outside the CDR3, taken from reference TRBV28 and TRBJ2-5): DVKVTQSSRYLVKRTGEKVFLECVQDMDHENMFWYRQDPGLGLRLIYFSYDVKMKEKGDIPEGYSVSREKKERFSLILESASTNQTSMYLCASTAWGPGGQETQYFGPGTRLLVL.

The V gene is TRBV2, the J gene TRBJ2-5; possible D gene TRBD1, 5 bases. The V end was cut by 4 bases, the J end by 5 bases, with 14 bases between. The CDR3 totals 14 residues. In germline, CDR1 is SNHLY, CDR2 FYNNEI. CDR3: CASSGGGRVETQYF. The CDR3 nucleotides read TGTGCCAGCAGTGGGGGCGGCAGGGTGGAGACCCAGTACTTC.

The count of this clone is one. J is TRBJ2-1 and V is TRBV6-5; D might be TRBD1 (5 bases). V shed 6 bases and J shed 4 bases, with 13 bases lying between them. The V gene's germline CDR1 is MNHEY and CDR2 SVGAGI. The CDR3 spans 14 residues. The DNA of the CDR3 is TGTGCCAGCAGCTCAAATAACAGGTACAATGAGCAGTTCTTC. Protein product: CASSSNNRYNEQFF.

The genes are TRBV6-5 and TRBJ2-7; no clear D gene. The V and J ends lost 8 bases and 1 base respectively, with 12 bases between them. Germline V lookup: CDR1 MNHEY, CDR2 SVGAGI. The CDR3 runs to 13 residues. The CDR3 DNA is TGTGCCAGCTCGAGGTACGGTTCCTACGAGCAGTACTTC. It is translated as CASSRYGSYEQYF.

This clone has more than one count but fewer than ten. The V gene is TRBV27, the J gene TRBJ1-3; D not certain. The CDR3 runs to 15 residues. V gave up 0 bases and J gave up 4 bases, with 10 bases separating them. The germline gives CDR1 MNHEY, CDR2 SMNVEV (reference sequence). CDR3 region: CASSLSPTIGNTIYF. The CDR3 coding sequence is TGTGCCAGCAGTTTATCCCCGACAATCGGAAACACCATATATTTT.

The chain carries TRBV2 and TRBJ1-5; 9 bases are a match to TRBD1. With 3 bases clipped from V and 3 bases from J, the junction kept 3 bases outside the gene matches. CDR1 SNHLY and CDR2 FYNNEI come from the germline V gene. The length of the CDR3 is 15 residues. The chain's CDR3 is CASSDRDRANQPQHF. The CDR3 nucleotides read TGTGCCAGCAGTGATAGGGACAGGGCCAATCAGCCCCAGCATTTT.

The rearrangement uses TRBV7-8 and TRBJ2-1; D is unclear. There are 15 residues in the CDR3. Trimming cost V 5 bases and J 0 bases, with 11 bases left between them. The germline gives CDR1 SGHVS, CDR2 FQNEAQ. This CDR3 reads CASSRYRSSYNEQFF. The CDR3 coding sequence is TGTGCCAGCAGCCGCTACCGGAGCTCCTACAATGAGCAGTTCTTC.

The chain is built from TRBV7-8 and TRBJ2-3; D call uncertain. CDR1 and CDR2 from the germline V gene are SGHVS and FQNEAQ. V lost 3 bases, J lost 6 bases, and 13 bases lay in between. The CDR3 is 14 residues long. CDR3 in amino acids: CASSLSMMADTQYF. The CDR3 DNA sequence: TGTGCCAGCAGCTTGAGTATGATGGCCGATACGCAGTATTTT.

J is TRBJ2-5 and V is TRBV27; TRBD2 might be the D (6 bases). Germline CDR1 is MNHEY and CDR2 is SMNVEV (reference sequence). This CDR3 has 15 residues. V was cut by 5 bases and J by 5 bases, with 18 bases left in between. The CDR3 DNA follows: TGTGCCAGCAGTCCGCTCGGGAGAGGTCTCGAGACCCAGTACTTC. Its translation: CASSPLGRGLETQYF.

This sequence joins TRBV5-1 and TRBJ2-2; D is undetermined. Trimming left V 6 bases short and J 0 bases short, with 12 bases between. From germline, CDR1 is SGHRS and CDR2 YFSETQ. The CDR3 has 15 residues. The CDR3 bases are TGCGCCAGCACTCCACTCCGGACGAACACCGGGGAGCTGTTTTTT. It is translated as CASTPLRTNTGELFF.

The J gene is TRBJ2-1, the V gene TRBV30; D gene ambiguous. The CDR3 has 12 residues. Between the trimmed V and J ends, which lost 2 bases and 12 bases, there was a span of 14 bases. The germline gives CDR1 GTSNPN, CDR2 SVGIG (reference sequence). The CDR3 region is CAWSRDTSGQFF. Written as DNA, the CDR3 is TGTGCCTGGAGTAGAGACACATCGGGGCAGTTCTTC.

The CDR3: CASSLALGAEDEQYF. DNA for the CDR3: TGTGCCAGCAGCTTAGCGTTGGGGGCAGAAGACGAGCAGTACTTC. This chain links TRBV7-9 with TRBJ2-7, with TRBD1 as a possible D gene (6 bases). CDR3 length: 15 residues. Germline V lookup: CDR1 SEHNR, CDR2 FQNEAQ (reference sequence). V gave up 0 bases and J gave up 5 bases, with 14 bases separating them.

The rearrangement uses TRBV5-1 and TRBJ2-1; TRBD2 matches at 13 bases. The CDR3 runs to 18 residues. Germline trimming cut 6 bases from V and 0 bases from J; bases unmatched to any gene: 9. Germline-derived CDR1 and CDR2 are SGHRS and YFSETQ. The CDR3 sequence: CASTPGLAGFSSYNEQFF. The CDR3 nucleotides read TGCGCCAGCACACCGGGACTAGCGGGATTTAGCTCCTACAATGAGCAGTTCTTC.

This clone has a handful of counts. The chain is built from TRBV11-2 and TRBJ1-1, with D hard to call. Germline assignment: CDR1 SGHAT and CDR2 FQNNGV. The CDR3 has 12 amino acids. V lost 3 bases to trimming and J lost 3 bases, with 5 bases between them. CDR3 in DNA: TGTGCCAGCAGCTTTTTAGACACTGAAGCTTTCTTT. Its translation: CASSFLDTEAFF.

This sequence joins TRBV7-9 and TRBJ2-5; D may be TRBD2 (6 bases). Germline V gene lookup returns CDR1 SEHNR and CDR2 FQNEAQ (reference sequence). The length of the CDR3 is 15 residues. The V gene lost 5 bases and the J gene lost 4 bases, with 17 bases spanning the gap. Written as DNA, the CDR3 is TGTGCCAGCAGCGGGGGTCCCCAGGAGGGAGAGACCCAGTACTTC. This encodes CASSGGPQEGETQYF. The full variable domain, completed using reference TRBV7-9 and TRBJ2-5, is DTGVSQNPRHKITKRGQNVTFRCDPISEHNRLYWYRQTLGQGPEFLTYFQNEAQLEKSRLLSDRFSAERPKGSFSTLEIQRTEQGDSAMYLCASSGGPQEGETQYFGPGTRLLVL.

This clone showed up just once. The CDR3 region is CASSQDFGGERAGNTIYF. For the CDR3, the DNA is TGCGCCAGCAGCCAAGATTTTGGAGGGGAAAGGGCTGGAAACACCATATATTTT. The chain joins TRBV4-3 to TRBJ1-3, with D possibly matching TRBD1 (5 bases). Germline lookup yields CDR1 LGHNA and CDR2 YSLEER. CDR3 length: 18 amino acids. The V and J ends lost 0 bases and 2 bases respectively, with 17 bases between them.

This chain connects TRBV28 to TRBJ1-1; TRBD1 might be the D (5 bases). CDR1 is MDHEN, CDR2 SYDVKM, per germline. The CDR3 totals 15 residues. Trimming shortened V by 5 bases and J by 0 bases, and 13 bases separated the two germline ends. CDR3: CASSQPGTVNTEAFF. CDR3 sequence (DNA): TGTGCCAGCAGTCAACCAGGGACGGTGAACACTGAAGCTTTCTTT.

The J gene is TRBJ2-3, the V gene TRBV28; D perhaps matches TRBD2 (5 bases). V was shortened by 2 bases and J by 0 bases, with 12 bases between the two germline ends. Looked up from germline, CDR1 is MDHEN and CDR2 is SYDVKM. The CDR3 has 16 amino acids. CDR3 coding DNA: TGTGCCAGCAGTTTACTAGCTATTTCTAGCACAGATACGCAGTATTTT. It is translated as CASSLLAISSTDTQYF.

Comments on this clone: The identical CDR3 is also encoded by other nucleotide sequences in the sample. CDR3 protein: CASTYRGGTEAFF. DNA for the CDR3: TGTGCCAGCACCTACAGGGGTGGGACTGAAGCTTTCTTT. This chain links TRBV5-4 with TRBJ1-1; 7 bases match TRBD1. Germline lookup yields CDR1 SGHNT and CDR2 YYREEE (reference sequence). Germline trimming cut 6 bases from V and 5 bases from J; bases unmatched to any gene: 7. The CDR3 sequence is 13 residues long.

V is TRBV11-3 and J is TRBJ2-1; 7 positions match TRBD2. The junction had 5 bases not matched to a gene; V was cut back by 3 bases and J by 9 bases. Germline CDR1 is SGHNT and CDR2 is YENEEA. The CDR3 consists of 13 residues. CDR3 in amino acids: CASSFSAGVEQFF. The DNA of the CDR3 is TGTGCCAGCAGCTTCTCCGCGGGAGTTGAGCAGTTCTTC.

This clone was seen just once. The gene calls are TRBV7-9 and TRBJ2-7, with 8 bases identical to TRBD1. Trimming cost V 1 base and J 5 bases; bases outside gene matches: 10. CDR1 SEHNR and CDR2 FQNEAQ come from the germline V gene (reference sequence). The CDR3 contains 16 residues. The CDR3: CASSLVRTGRIHEQYF. CDR3 in DNA: TGTGCCAGCAGCTTAGTACGGACAGGGAGGATCCACGAGCAGTACTTC.

V gene TRBV4-3 combines with J gene TRBJ2-7; D not resolved. V lost 0 bases, J lost 4 bases, and 7 bases lay in between. Germline CDR1 reads LGHNA; CDR2 reads YSLEER. The length of the CDR3 is 13 residues. CDR3 coding DNA: TGCGCCAGCAGCCAAGAAGTAGGGTACGAGCAGTACTTC. Its translation is CASSQEVGYEQYF.

This clone appeared once. The chain employs TRBV27 and TRBJ2-1; tentatively, D is TRBD2 (5 bases). Germline V gene sequence: CDR1 MNHEY, CDR2 SMNVEV (reference sequence). CDR3 length: 15 amino acids. Between the trimmed V and J ends, which lost 4 bases and 0 bases, there was a span of 10 bases. The CDR3 DNA is TGTGCCAGCAGTTCTAGCCGGAGCTCCTACAATGAGCAGTTCTTC. It yields the protein CASSSSRSSYNEQFF.

V gene TRBV9 combines with J gene TRBJ2-7; 9 nucleotides agree with TRBD1. The V and J ends lost 4 bases and 2 bases, in that order; junction bases with no gene match: 10. Germline CDR1 is SGDLS and CDR2 is YYNGEE. This CDR3 contains 16 residues. The DNA of the CDR3 is TGTGCCAGCAGCTCAGAGGGACAGGGAATCACCTACGAGCAGTACTTC. Its translation is CASSSEGQGITYEQYF.

This sequence joins TRBV28 and TRBJ1-2, with no clear D. Trimming pared 3 bases from V and 7 bases from J, leaving 15 bases between. This CDR3 is 14 amino acids long. Germline CDR1 MDHEN, CDR2 SYDVKM. Here the CDR3 reads CASSFPDGFTGYTF. In nucleotides, the CDR3 is TGTGCCAGCAGTTTCCCCGATGGGTTTACTGGCTACACCTTC.